This T cell receptor beta chain was sequenced in a study of T-cell reconstitution after alpha-beta-depleted transplantation in children. General observations from the study: Day-60 TCRbeta diversity that was high in some patients was derived from surviving recipient T cells and thymic progenitors.

Comments on this clonotype: Its antigen is unknown.

The CDR3 covers 11 residues. CDR1 and CDR2 from the germline V gene are WSHSY and SAAADI. Between the trimmed V and J ends, which lost 8 bases and 6 bases, there was a span of 10 bases. A TCRbeta library incorporating unique molecular identifiers was prepared. MiXCR, applied by TCRdb to the PCR reads, yields one record per CDR3 protein. Among 80,000 to 100,000 distinct CDR3 sequences listed, more than 20% were seen once. Specimen: PBMCs, collected before TCRalphabeta/CD19-depleted stem cell transplant. The TCR originated in a boy between 2 and 15 years old with acute lymphoblastic leukemia, due to receive a stem cell transplant. The rearrangement links TRBV10-2 to TRBJ1-2; tentatively, D is TRBD1 (6 bases). DNA for the CDR3: TGCGCCAGCGGGAACAGGGATGGCTACACCTTC. Translation: CASGNRDGYTF.